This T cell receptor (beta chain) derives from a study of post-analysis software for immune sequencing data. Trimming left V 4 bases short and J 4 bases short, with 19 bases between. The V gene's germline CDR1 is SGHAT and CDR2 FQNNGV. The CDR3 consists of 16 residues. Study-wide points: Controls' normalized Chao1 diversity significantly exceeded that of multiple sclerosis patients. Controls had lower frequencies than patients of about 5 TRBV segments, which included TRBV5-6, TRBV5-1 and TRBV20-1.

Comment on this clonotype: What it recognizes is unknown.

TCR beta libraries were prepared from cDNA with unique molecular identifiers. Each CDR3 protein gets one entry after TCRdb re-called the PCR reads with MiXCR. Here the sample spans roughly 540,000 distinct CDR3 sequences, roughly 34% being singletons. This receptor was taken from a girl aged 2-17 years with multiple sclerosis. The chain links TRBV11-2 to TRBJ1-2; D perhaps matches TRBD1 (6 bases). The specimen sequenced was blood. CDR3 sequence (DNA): TGTGCCAGCAGCTACTCCGGGACAACAGTCTCCTATGGCTACACCTTC. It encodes CASSYSGTTVSYGYTF.